The 10 T cell receptor beta chains given below trace back to one sample, sequenced in a study of control samples from healthy donors and cancer patients. TCRdb keeps only in-frame clones here, not all; method: immunoSEQ multiplex PCR. There are some 130,000 clones in the sample; around 90% occur only once, and less than 2.5% lies in the top ten. The sample was blood. These receptors originate from a man younger than 35 in good health.

The chain carries TRBV7-9 and TRBJ2-5; D ambiguous. The CDR3 covers 13 residues. Germline V gene sequence: CDR1 SEHNR, CDR2 FQNEAQ (reference sequence). The V and J ends lost 3 bases and 5 bases respectively, with 10 bases between them. The CDR3 sequence is CASSLASSETQYF. CDR3 DNA sequence: TGTGCCAGCAGCTTGGCTAGTTCGGAGACCCAGTACTTC. The full variable domain, completed using reference TRBV7-9 and TRBJ2-5, is DTGVSQNPRHKITKRGQNVTFRCDPISEHNRLYWYRQTLGQGPEFLTYFQNEAQLEKSRLLSDRFSAERPKGSFSTLEIQRTEQGDSAMYLCASSLASSETQYFGPGTRLLVL.

The rearrangement joins TRBV28 to TRBJ1-5; no reliable D call. Trimming shortened V by 3 bases and J by 3 bases, and 6 bases separated the two germline ends. Germline V gene sequence: CDR1 MDHEN, CDR2 SYDVKM. The CDR3 covers 13 residues. CDR3 region: CASSFRYNQPQHF. The CDR3 bases are TGTGCCAGCAGTTTCAGGTACAATCAGCCCCAGCATTTT.

This rearrangement joins TRBV11-3 to TRBJ1-1; D is unclear. The CDR3 totals 17 residues. Trimming took off 2 bases at V and 3 bases at J, with 19 bases between the two ends. Germline V CDR1 and CDR2: SGHNT, YENEEA. The CDR3 loop reads CASSLKAFGVRDTEAFF. The CDR3 bases are TGTGCCAGCAGCTTAAAGGCATTCGGCGTTAGGGACACTGAAGCTTTCTTT.

The chain carries TRBV3-1 (or the pseudogene TRBV3-2) and TRBJ1-1; D ambiguous. Trimming stripped 4 bases from V and 1 base from J, with 10 bases between. The CDR3 has 14 amino acids. Germline V lookup: CDR1 LGHDT, CDR2 YNNKEL (reference sequence). CDR3: CASSPPRPNTEAFF. The DNA of the CDR3 is TGTGCCAGCAGCCCCCCGAGACCGAACACTGAAGCTTTCTTT.

This CDR3 is CASSPGDDEQFF. The CDR3, as DNA: TGTGCCAGCAGTCCAGGGGACGACGAGCAGTTCTTC. The chain combines TRBV28 with TRBJ2-1; perhaps TRBD1 as D (6 bases). The CDR3 loop spans 12 amino acids. CDR1 and CDR2 from the germline V gene are MDHEN and SYDVKM. Trimming took off 5 bases at V and 10 bases at J, with 12 bases between the two ends.

The chain couples TRBV21-1 to TRBJ2-3; the table names TRBD2, a call not compared with the DNA. TRBV21-1 is tagged as a pseudogene. There are 14 residues in the CDR3. In nucleotides, the CDR3 is TGTGCCAGCGGGCGGCGGGAGAATTCAGATACGCAGTATTTT. This codes for CASGRRENSDTQYF.

The chain links TRBV4-3 to TRBJ2-1; TRBD1 aligns across 7 bases. CDR3 size: 17 residues. With V trimmed by 3 bases and J by 5 bases, 13 bases remained unmatched. Germline lookup yields CDR1 LGHNA and CDR2 YSLEER. The chain's CDR3 is CASSQAKPGQTDNEQFF. Written as DNA, the CDR3 is TGCGCCAGCAGCCAGGCTAAACCGGGACAGACTGACAATGAGCAGTTCTTC.

This chain uses TRBV10-2 with TRBJ1-2, with D maybe TRBD1 (6 bases). The CDR3 has 13 amino acids. Looked up from germline, CDR1 is WSHSY and CDR2 is SAAADI. Deletions cut 7 bases from V and 3 bases from J, with 12 bases between. Written as DNA, the CDR3 is TGCGCCAGCATGGGAGGGGGAGACTATGGCTACACCTTC. It codes for CASMGGGDYGYTF.

The chain has TRBV7-9 and TRBJ2-1; D is unclear. V shed 1 base and J shed 5 bases, with 6 bases lying between them. CDR3 length equals 13 residues. Per germline, CDR1 SEHNR and CDR2 FQNEAQ (reference sequence). The CDR3: CASSLGVNNEQFF. CDR3 nucleotides: TGTGCCAGCAGCTTAGGGGTTAACAATGAGCAGTTCTTC.

The chain couples TRBV5-1 to TRBJ1-5; no definite D call. Trimming cost V 0 bases and J 6 bases, with 7 bases left between them. The length of the CDR3 is 13 residues. Looked up from germline, CDR1 is SGHRS and CDR2 is YFSETQ. The CDR3 nucleotides read TGCGCCAGCAGCTTGGACATAGGTCAGCCCCAGCATTTT. It codes for CASSLDIGQPQHF. Supplemented by reference TRBV5-1 and TRBJ1-5, the full variable domain reads KAGVTQTPRYLIKTRGQQVTLSCSPISGHRSVSWYQQTPGQGLQFLFEYFSETQRNKGNFPGRFSGRQFSNSRSEMNVSTLELGDSALYLCASSLDIGQPQHFGDGTRLSIL.